This T cell receptor beta chain was profiled in a study of blood T cell repertoires in COVID-19. Background on the study: Specimens from acute and convalescent COVID-19 originated in the United States, Italy and Spain.

The J segment lost 2 bases and the V segment lost 4 bases, leaving 8 bases of the junction unmatched. CDR1 SGHNT and CDR2 YYREEE come from the germline V gene (reference sequence). The CDR3 sequence is 15 residues long. The assay was immunoSEQ multiplex PCR, and TCRdb's table has in-frame clones only and misses some. This sample yields a few hundred thousand clones, of which just over 90% are seen a single time; 0.86% belongs to the top ten. Participants' reported clinical history set cohort assignment. A PCR-confirmed or clinician-diagnosed COVID-19 case had contacted exposed participants within 2 weeks of entry.

The TCR was taken from a middle-aged woman who had been exposed to COVID-19. The chain has TRBV5-4 and TRBJ1-2; 7 nucleotides line up with TRBD1. The specimen was PBMCs or T cells enriched from blood (not recorded which). This CDR3 is CASSGGQSINYGYTF. The CDR3, as DNA: TGTGCCAGCAGCGGGGGACAGAGCATCAACTATGGCTACACCTTC.